This TCR beta chain comes out of a study of blood T cells in healthy people across ages. Overall study results and limits: Estimates based on one million T cells were treated as lower bounds. Among T cells, TCR beta diversity per million cells dropped roughly linearly as age rose.

As regards this clonotype: What it recognizes is unknown.

The authors ran a second PCR of roughly 7 to 11 cycles using a sample-barcoded 5' primer and a J-beta primer mix. TCRdb re-derived calls from the 5' RACE reads in MiXCR, one entry per CDR3 protein. This table holds approximately 830,000 distinct CDR3 sequences, around two thirds found once. CDR3 length: 13 residues. CDR1 is SGDLS and CDR2 is YYNGEE in the germline V gene. Trimming stripped 4 bases from V and 5 bases from J, with 11 bases between. The sample providers were healthy Caucasian people from Russia, aged roughly 6 to 95. Each of the donors had roughly 9.3 milliliters of peripheral blood drawn into EDTA-treated Vacutainer tubes.

This sequence joins TRBV9 and TRBJ2-3; D may correspond to TRBD1 or TRBD2 (5 bases each). The source of this sequence is a man under 40 in good health. The sequenced material came from blood. The CDR3 loop is CASSPGTQDTQYF. The CDR3 nucleotides are TGTGCCAGCAGCCCCGGGACGCAAGATACGCAGTATTTT.